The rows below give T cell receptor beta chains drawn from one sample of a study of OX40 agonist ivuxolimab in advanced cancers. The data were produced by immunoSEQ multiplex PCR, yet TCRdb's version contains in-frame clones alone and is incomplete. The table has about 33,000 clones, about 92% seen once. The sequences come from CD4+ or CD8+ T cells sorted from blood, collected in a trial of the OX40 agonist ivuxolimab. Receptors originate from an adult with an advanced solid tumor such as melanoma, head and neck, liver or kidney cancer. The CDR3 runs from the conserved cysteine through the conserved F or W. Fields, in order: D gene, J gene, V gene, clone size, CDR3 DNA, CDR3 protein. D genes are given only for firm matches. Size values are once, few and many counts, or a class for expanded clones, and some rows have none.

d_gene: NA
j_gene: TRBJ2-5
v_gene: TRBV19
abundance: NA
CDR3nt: TGTGCCAGTAGTGGCAGCGGTGCGTTTTCGGAGACCCAGTACTTC
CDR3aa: CASSGSGAFSETQYF

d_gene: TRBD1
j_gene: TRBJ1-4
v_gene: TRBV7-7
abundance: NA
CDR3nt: TGTGCCAGCAGCTTAGGGACAGGGGCTCCTAATGAAAAACTGTTTTTT
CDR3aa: CASSLGTGAPNEKLFF

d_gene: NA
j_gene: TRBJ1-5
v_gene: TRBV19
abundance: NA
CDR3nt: TGTGCCAGTAGTCACACCCACGGTCGACAGAATCAGCCCCAGCATTTT
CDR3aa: CASSHTHGRQNQPQHF

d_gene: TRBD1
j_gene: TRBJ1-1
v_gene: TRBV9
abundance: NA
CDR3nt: TGTGCCAGCAGCGTTCGACAGGGCACTGAAGCTTTCTTT
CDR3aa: CASSVRQGTEAFF

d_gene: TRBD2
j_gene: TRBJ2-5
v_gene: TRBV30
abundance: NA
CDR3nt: TGTGCCTGGAGGGGGCGGGGGGGGCGGTCAGAGACCCAGTACTTC
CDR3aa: CAWRGRGGRSETQYF

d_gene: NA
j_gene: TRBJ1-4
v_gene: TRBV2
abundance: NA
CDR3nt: TGTGCCAGCAGGGCAGAGAATGAAAAACTGTTTTTT
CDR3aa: CASRAENEKLFF

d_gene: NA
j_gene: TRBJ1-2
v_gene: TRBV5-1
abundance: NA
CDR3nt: TGCGCCAGCACCCCGGGAGGGCCCGACTATGGCTACACCTTC
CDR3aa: CASTPGGPDYGYTF

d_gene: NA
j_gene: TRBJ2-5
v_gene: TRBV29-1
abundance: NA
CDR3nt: TGCAGCGTTCTGTTCGGGGGCACGGAGACCCAGTACTTC
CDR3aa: CSVLFGGTETQYF

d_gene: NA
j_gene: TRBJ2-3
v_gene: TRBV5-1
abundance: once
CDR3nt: TGCGCCAGCAGAAGGACTGGCACAGATACGCAGTATTTT
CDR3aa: CASRRTGTDTQYF

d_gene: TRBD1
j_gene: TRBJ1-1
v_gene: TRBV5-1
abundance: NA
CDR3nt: TGCGCCAGCAGCTTGGTGGACAGGGAGGGATTCGGGATCGCTGAAGCTTTCTTT
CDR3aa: CASSLVDREGFGIAEAFF

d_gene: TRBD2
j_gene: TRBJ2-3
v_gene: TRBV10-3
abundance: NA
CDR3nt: TGTGCCATCAGTGCTGCGACTAGCGGGATAACAGATACGCAGTATTTT
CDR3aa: CAISAATSGITDTQYF

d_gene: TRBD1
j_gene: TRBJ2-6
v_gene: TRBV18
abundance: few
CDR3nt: TGTGCCAGCTCACGCAAGGGGGACAGGATTGGGGCAGGGGCCAACGTCCTGACTTTC
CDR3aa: CASSRKGDRIGAGANVLTF

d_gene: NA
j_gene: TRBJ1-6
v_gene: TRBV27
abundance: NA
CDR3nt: TGTGCCAGCAGTCTGGGGGGCAGGGGTAATTCACCCCTCCACTTT
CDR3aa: CASSLGGRGNSPLHF

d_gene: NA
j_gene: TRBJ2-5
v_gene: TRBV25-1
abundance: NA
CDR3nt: TGTGCCAGCAGTCCCAGGGGGGGATTCGGGCAGGAGACCCAGTACTTC
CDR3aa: CASSPRGGFGQETQYF

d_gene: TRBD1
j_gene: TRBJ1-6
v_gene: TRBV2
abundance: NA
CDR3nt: TGTGCCAGCAGTGAGGGGTCAGGGGGGAATTCACCCCTCCACTTT
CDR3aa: CASSEGSGGNSPLHF

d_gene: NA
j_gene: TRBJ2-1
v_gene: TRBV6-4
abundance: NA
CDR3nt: TGTGCCAGCAGTGCGGGGAGTTCCAATGAGCAGTTCTTC
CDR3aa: CASSAGSSNEQFF

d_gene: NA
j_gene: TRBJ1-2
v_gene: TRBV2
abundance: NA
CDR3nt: TGTGCCAGCAGTGAGGCCCAGGCCTATGGCTACACCTTC
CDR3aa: CASSEAQAYGYTF

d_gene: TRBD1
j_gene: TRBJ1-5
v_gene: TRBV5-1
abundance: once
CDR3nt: TGCGCCAGCAGCTTACAGGGGGCTAGCAATCAGCCCCAGCATTTT
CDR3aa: CASSLQGASNQPQHF

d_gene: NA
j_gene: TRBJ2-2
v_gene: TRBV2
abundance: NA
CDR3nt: TGTGCCAGCACAAAGGCGGGATCGAACACCGGGGAGCTGTTTTTT
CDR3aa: CASTKAGSNTGELFF

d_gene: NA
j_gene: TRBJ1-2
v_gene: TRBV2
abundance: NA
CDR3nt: TGTGCCAGCCTAGGGGGGAGCAATGGCTACACCTTC
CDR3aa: CASLGGSNGYTF

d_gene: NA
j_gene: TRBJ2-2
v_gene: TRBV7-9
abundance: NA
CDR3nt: TGTGCCAGCAGCTTAAGGACAGCGAACACCGGGGAGCTGTTTTTT
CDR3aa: CASSLRTANTGELFF

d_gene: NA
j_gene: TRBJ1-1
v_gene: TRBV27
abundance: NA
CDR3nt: TGTGCCAGCAGCCGAAACCTTTTCACTGAAGCTTTCTTT
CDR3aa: CASSRNLFTEAFF

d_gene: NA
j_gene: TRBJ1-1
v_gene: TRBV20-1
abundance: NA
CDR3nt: TGCAGTGCTAGAGATTTAACTGAAGCTTTCTTT
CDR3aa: CSARDLTEAFF

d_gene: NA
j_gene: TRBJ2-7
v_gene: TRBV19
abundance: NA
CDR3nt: TGTGCCAGTAGTGTGACAGGAGTGGCCTACGAGCAGTACTTC
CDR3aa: CASSVTGVAYEQYF

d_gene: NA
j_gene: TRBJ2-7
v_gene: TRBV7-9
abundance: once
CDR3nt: TGTGCCAGCAGCCTTCGGGACAACTACGAGCAGTACTTC
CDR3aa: CASSLRDNYEQYF

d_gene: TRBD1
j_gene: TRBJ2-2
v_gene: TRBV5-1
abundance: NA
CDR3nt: TGCGCCAGCAGCTCGGACAGGGGCTGGACCGGGGAGCTGTTTTTT
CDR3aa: CASSSDRGWTGELFF

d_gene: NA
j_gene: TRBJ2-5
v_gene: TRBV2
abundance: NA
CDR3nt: TGTGCCAGCAGCCGCGAGACCCAGTACTTC
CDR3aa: CASSRETQYF

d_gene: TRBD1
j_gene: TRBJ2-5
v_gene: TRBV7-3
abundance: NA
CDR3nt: TGTGCCAGCAGCCGGACAGGGAGAGGGGAGACCCAGTACTTC
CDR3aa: CASSRTGRGETQYF

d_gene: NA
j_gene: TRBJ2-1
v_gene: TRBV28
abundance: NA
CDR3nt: TGTGCCAGCAGTCATGCGGGACAGCCCTACAATGAGCAGTTCTTC
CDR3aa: CASSHAGQPYNEQFF

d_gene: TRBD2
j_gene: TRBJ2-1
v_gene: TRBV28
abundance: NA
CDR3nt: TGTGCCAGCAGAGGGTTAGCGGGGGGCAATGAGCAGTTCTTC
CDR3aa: CASRGLAGGNEQFF

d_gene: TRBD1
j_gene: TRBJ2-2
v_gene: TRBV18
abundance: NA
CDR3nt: TGTGCCAGCTCACCATACAGGGGGGCGAACACCGGGGAGCTGTTTTTT
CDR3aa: CASSPYRGANTGELFF

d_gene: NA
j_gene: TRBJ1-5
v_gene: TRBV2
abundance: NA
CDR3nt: TGTGCCAGCAGTGAATGGAGGGTTGGGCAGCCCCAGCATTTT
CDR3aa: CASSEWRVGQPQHF

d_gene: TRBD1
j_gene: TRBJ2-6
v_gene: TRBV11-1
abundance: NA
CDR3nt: TGTGCCAGCAGCGAGACAGGGGGCTCTGGGGCCAACGTCCTGACTTTC
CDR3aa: CASSETGGSGANVLTF